This is a list of T cell receptor beta chains from one sample in a study of PD-1 blockade in classical Hodgkin lymphoma. Libraries were prepared by immunoSEQ multiplex PCR; TCRdb keeps only in-frame clonotypes and omits some of them. The sample lists some 58,000 clones, approximately 94% occurring once. Source: peripheral blood mononuclear cells (PBMCs), taken before the fourth cycle of nivolumab. The receptor source for this set is a human donor with classical Hodgkin lymphoma. Both conserved end residues are part of each CDR3. The D gene is left open where the match is weak. Expanded clones are given a class, and other clones once, few, many or no size at all.

v_gene	j_gene	abundance	d_gene	CDR3aa	CDR3nt
TRBV28	TRBJ1-3	few	TRBD1	CASSQGSGNTIYF	TGTGCCAGCTCACAGGGGTCTGGAAACACCATATATTTT
TRBV4-1	TRBJ2-4	.	TRBD2	CASSPRERGAGNIQYF	TGCGCCAGCAGCCCCAGGGAGCGGGGGGCTGGAAACATTCAGTACTTC
TRBV4-1	TRBJ2-1	once	.	CASSQDGSYNEQFF	TGCGCCAGCAGCCAAGATGGCTCCTACAATGAGCAGTTCTTC
TRBV5-8	TRBJ2-5	once	TRBD1	CASSGGQLLGTQYF	TGTGCCAGCAGCGGGGGACAGCTCCTCGGGACCCAGTACTTC
TRBV5-1	TRBJ2-5	.	TRBD1	CASRRTGFETQYF	TGCGCCAGCCGTCGGACAGGGTTTGAGACCCAGTACTTC
TRBV28	TRBJ1-2	.	.	CASSLLLGNYGYTF	TGTGCCAGCAGTTTACTTCTAGGGAACTATGGCTACACCTTC
TRBV19	TRBJ2-3	.	.	CASSRLVSDTQYF	TGTGCCAGTAGTCGGCTAGTTTCAGATACGCAGTATTTT
TRBV7-3	TRBJ2-1	.	TRBD2	CASSLKGLAEINEQFF	TGTGCCAGCAGCTTAAAGGGACTAGCGGAGATCAATGAGCAGTTCTTC
TRBV20-1	TRBJ2-7	.	.	CSVRPHEQYF	TGCAGTGTCCGACCCCACGAGCAGTACTTC
TRBV7-8	TRBJ2-1	.	TRBD2	CASSLPSGNNEQFF	TGTGCCAGCAGCTTGCCTAGCGGGAACAATGAGCAGTTCTTC
TRBV27	TRBJ2-7	.	TRBD2	CASTPSGGEQYF	TGTGCCAGCACTCCTAGCGGCGGCGAGCAGTACTTC
TRBV11-2	TRBJ2-5	.	TRBD2	CASSSGLSPQETQYF	TGTGCCAGCAGCTCGGGACTATCTCCGCAAGAGACCCAGTACTTC
TRBV5-1	TRBJ1-3	.	.	CASSPKGGDGNTIYF	TGCGCCAGCAGCCCCAAGGGAGGGGACGGAAACACCATATATTTT
TRBV28	TRBJ2-7	.	TRBD1	CASSLFRDSSEQYF	TGTGCCAGCAGTTTATTCCGGGACAGTTCCGAGCAGTACTTC
TRBV6-4	TRBJ1-1	.	.	CASSSQWNTEAFF	TGTGCCAGCAGTTCGCAGTGGAACACTGAAGCTTTCTTT
TRBV9	TRBJ1-1	few	TRBD1	CASSVESGGGGTEAFF	TGTGCCAGCAGCGTAGAGTCAGGGGGAGGAGGCACTGAAGCTTTCTTT
TRBV5-1	TRBJ2-3	.	.	CASSSDRATDTQYF	TGCGCCAGCAGCTCTGACAGAGCCACAGATACGCAGTATTTT
TRBV4-1	TRBJ2-3	.	.	CASSLPHTDTQYF	TGCGCCAGCAGCCTGCCCCATACAGATACGCAGTATTTT
TRBV11-2	TRBJ2-5	.	TRBD2	CASSLVGGGARETQYF	TGTGCCAGCAGCTTAGTAGGCGGGGGGGCAAGGGAGACCCAGTACTTC
TRBV2	TRBJ1-2	.	.	CASSEPVVGTNYGYTF	TGTGCCAGCAGTGAGCCCGTCGTGGGTACTAATTATGGCTACACCTTC
TRBV9	TRBJ2-3	.	TRBD2	CASSVAGASGLLTDTQYF	TGTGCCAGCAGCGTAGCTGGCGCTAGCGGGCTTCTCACAGATACGCAGTATTTT
TRBV6-1	TRBJ1-6	once	.	CASSEARESGLHF	TGTGCCAGCAGTGAAGCAAGGGAGTCAGGTCTCCACTTT
TRBV27	TRBJ2-3	.	TRBD2	CASSNLAGGRDTQYF	TGTGCCAGCAGTAATCTAGCGGGGGGCCGGGATACGCAGTATTTT
TRBV7-8	TRBJ2-1	.	.	CASSKTGRDEQFF	TGTGCCAGCAGCAAGACAGGGAGGGATGAGCAGTTCTTC
TRBV5-8	TRBJ2-2	.	.	CASSSDRPTTGELFF	TGTGCCAGCAGCTCAGACAGACCAACCACCGGGGAGCTGTTTTTT
TRBV18	TRBJ2-1	once	.	CASSPPRTTYNEQFF	TGTGCCAGCTCACCACCCCGGACAACCTACAATGAGCAGTTCTTC
TRBV10-3	TRBJ2-7	.	TRBD1	CAISGTGAPSVYEQYF	TGTGCCATCAGCGGGACAGGGGCCCCGAGCGTCTACGAGCAGTACTTC
TRBV7-2	TRBJ1-1	.	TRBD1	CASKRDSYTEAFF	TGTGCCAGCAAACGGGACAGCTACACTGAAGCTTTCTTT
TRBV4-1	TRBJ1-6	.	.	CASSQEAGSSYNSPLHF	TGCGCCAGCAGCCAAGAGGCAGGAAGCTCCTATAATTCACCCCTCCACTTT
TRBV6-1	TRBJ2-4	.	.	CASSETRGIAKNIQYF	TGTGCCAGCAGTGAGACCAGGGGAATTGCCAAAAACATTCAGTACTTC
TRBV5-1	TRBJ2-7	.	.	CASSFGLTYEQYF	TGCGCCAGCAGCTTTGGACTTACCTACGAGCAGTACTTC
TRBV27	TRBJ2-2	.	.	CASSSGVSGNTGELFF	TGTGCCAGCAGCTCGGGAGTTAGCGGGAACACCGGGGAGCTGTTTTTT
TRBV4-1	TRBJ2-1	.	.	CASSQDAQSSYNEQFF	TGCGCCAGCAGCCAAGACGCGCAGAGCTCCTACAATGAGCAGTTCTTC
TRBV5-1	TRBJ2-3	.	TRBD2	CASGSGLARDTQYF	TGCGCCAGCGGATCGGGACTAGCACGAGATACGCAGTATTTT
TRBV19	TRBJ2-7	.	TRBD1	CASSSRRTGTYEQYF	TGTGCCAGTAGTAGTAGAAGGACAGGGACCTACGAGCAGTACTTC
TRBV19	TRBJ1-4	.	TRBD1	CASSDGTGHEKLFF	TGTGCCAGTAGCGACGGGACAGGCCATGAAAAACTGTTTTTT
TRBV15	TRBJ2-7	once	.	CATSTPGLPYEQYF	TGTGCCACCAGCACTCCAGGCCTGCCCTACGAGCAGTACTTC
TRBV2	TRBJ2-5	.	.	CASSQDSNQETQYF	TGTGCCAGCAGTCAGGACAGCAACCAAGAGACCCAGTACTTC
TRBV4-1	TRBJ1-1	.	.	CASSQDTGVEAFF	TGCGCCAGCAGCCAAGATACGGGAGTAGAAGCTTTCTTT
TRBV6-1	TRBJ1-5	.	.	CASSELPNSNQPQHF	TGTGCCAGCAGTGAATTGCCAAATAGCAATCAGCCCCAGCATTTT